Each of the 5 T cell receptor beta chains below was sequenced from the same sample in a study of shared clonotypes between healthy human individuals. The method was immunoSEQ multiplex PCR; TCRdb's version includes in-frame clones alone and lacks a portion of them. This repertoire shows 2 million to 2.5 million clones, under 97% found once; its top ten account for approximately 0.13%. Sequencing was done on a sample of naive CD4+ T cells sorted from blood. Subset meaning: CD45RA+ positively selected. All receptors come from a man between 18 and 29 years old in good health.

This chain links TRBV27 with TRBJ2-6; D remains unclear. Deletions cut 0 bases from V and 0 bases from J, with 9 bases between. The CDR3 has 17 residues. Germline CDR1 and CDR2: MNHEY and SMNVEV (reference sequence). The CDR3 DNA reads TGTGCCAGCAGTTTATCAGGTCGCCACTCTGGGGCCAACGTCCTGACTTTC. Protein product: CASSLSGRHSGANVLTF. Based on the CDR3 plus reference TRBV27 and TRBJ2-6, the full variable domain is EAQVTQNPRYLITVTGKKLTVTCSQNMNHEYMSWYRQDPGLGLRQIYYSMNVEVTDKGDVPEGYKVSRKEKRNFPLILESPSPNQTSLYFCASSLSGRHSGANVLTFGAGSRLTVL.

This chain joins TRBV10-3 and TRBJ1-6, with D hard to call. V was pared by 3 bases and J by 3 bases, with 9 bases between. The CDR3 contains 15 residues. Per the germline V gene, CDR1 is ENHRY and CDR2 is SYGVKD. The CDR3 bases are TGTGCCATCAGTGAAGGAGGAGGCTATAATTCACCCCTCCACTTT. Its protein product is CAISEGGGYNSPLHF.

The genes are TRBV6-5 and TRBJ1-2, with D perhaps TRBD1 (6 bases). The CDR3 extends over 13 amino acids. Germline CDR1 MNHEY, CDR2 SVGAGI. Trimming removed 6 bases from V and 4 bases from J, with 12 bases in between. This CDR3 reads CASSPQGPYGYTF. The DNA for the CDR3 is TGTGCCAGCAGCCCACAGGGTCCCTATGGCTACACCTTC.

This chain connects TRBV6-1 to TRBJ2-6, with D maybe TRBD1 (5 bases). Deletions cut 11 bases from V and 11 bases from J, with 19 bases between. The CDR3 is 13 residues long. Germline V CDR1 and CDR2: MNHNS, SASEGT. The DNA of the CDR3 is TGTGCCGGGTCACCTCTGGGGCCAGACGTCCTGACTTTC. This sequence encodes CAGSPLGPDVLTF.

The chain is built from TRBV19 and TRBJ2-5; either TRBD1 or TRBD2 may fit D (5 bases each). Trimming left V 5 bases short and J 3 bases short, with 10 bases between. The CDR3 is 13 residues long. Germline V CDR1 and CDR2: LNHDA, SQIVND (reference sequence). The CDR3: CASSEGSKETQYF. CDR3 nucleotides: TGTGCCAGTAGTGAGGGGTCGAAAGAGACCCAGTACTTC.